This T cell receptor beta chain is drawn from a study of vaccination effects on CD4 cells after COVID-19. Overall study: Participants completed two doses of the BNT162b2 or mRNA-1273 vaccine.

Study outcomes and limitations: Recruitment yielded few convalescent patients, and the study had no early post-infection timepoints.

Germline-derived CDR1 and CDR2 are SGHAT and FQDESV (reference sequence). Trimming removed 6 bases at V and 6 bases at J, with 11 bases between. The CDR3 totals 12 residues. Within the ViraFEST assay, antigen-specific CD4+ T cells underwent expansion with viral peptide pools prior to sequencing. Following 10 days of culture, CD4+ T cells were isolated. Vaccinees lacked prior SARS-CoV-2 infection and tested negative for nucleocapsid antibodies. PBMC were cultured at fewer than 2.5 million per well with 10 IU/ml IL-2 and 7.5 to 10 ug/ml peptides. Half the medium was swapped for IL-2 medium on days 3 and 7. Concerning this clone itself: Its antigen is not known.

Assay: immunoSEQ multiplex PCR; the TCRdb copy retains only in-frame clones and omits some. The top ten hold 2.5% to 3% of the sample, which has some 69,000 clones, 76% seen once. Material: CD4+ T cells from PBMCs cultured with HCoV-NL63 spike peptides, obtained before COVID-19 vaccination. The genes are TRBV11-1 and TRBJ1-2; D is uncertain. This TCR was recovered from a human donor who received a COVID-19 vaccine. The CDR3 loop is CASSWAGNGYTF. In DNA form, the CDR3 reads TGTGCCAGCAGTTGGGCCGGAAATGGCTACACCTTC.